The rows below give T cell receptor beta chains drawn from one sample of a study of tumor-infiltrating lymphocytes in primary liver carcinoma. Each CDR3 protein is one row after TCRdb ran MiXCR on the multiplex PCR reads. There are approximately 190,000 distinct CDR3 sequences in the sample; 85% occur only once, and around 18% lies in the top ten. The specimen was tumor tissue from primary liver carcinoma. The source of these receptors is a man aged 35 to 55 with primary liver carcinoma and hepatitis B virus infection. The CDR3 runs from the conserved cysteine through the conserved F or W. Each record gives: J gene, clone size, D gene, V gene, CDR3 protein, CDR3 DNA. The D gene is left open where the match is weak. Some rows have no size entry. The others give once, few or many, or a class for an expanded clone.

j_call: TRBJ1-6
clone_size: many
d_call: .
v_call: TRBV30
cdr3_aa: CAWSSQGGADSPLHF
cdr3_nt: TGTGCCTGGAGTAGCCAAGGAGGGGCGGATTCACCCCTCCACTTT

j_call: TRBJ2-5
clone_size: .
d_call: TRBD1
v_call: TRBV29-1
cdr3_aa: CGVEADRGRAEIQYF
cdr3_nt: TGCGGAGTTGAAGCGGACAGGGGGCGAGCAGAGATCCAGTACTTC

j_call: TRBJ1-5
clone_size: .
d_call: .
v_call: TRBV11-2
cdr3_aa: CASSLDLGVAPPQHF
cdr3_nt: TGTGCTAGCAGCTTAGATCTTGGGGTGGCTCCGCCCCAGCATTTT

j_call: TRBJ1-4
clone_size: .
d_call: TRBD1
v_call: TRBV6-5
cdr3_aa: CASRQGSATNEKLFF
cdr3_nt: TGTGCCAGCAGACAGGGGAGTGCAACTAATGAAAAACTGTTTTTT

j_call: TRBJ2-7
clone_size: .
d_call: TRBD2
v_call: TRBV4-1
cdr3_aa: CASRQELAEGYEQYF
cdr3_nt: TGCGCCAGCAGGCAAGAACTAGCGGAGGGATATGAGCAGTACTTC

j_call: TRBJ2-5
clone_size: .
d_call: TRBD2
v_call: TRBV28
cdr3_aa: CASKKWEGRRETQYF
cdr3_nt: TGTGCCAGCAAAAAGTGGGAGGGGAGGAGAGAGACCCAGTATTTC

j_call: TRBJ2-1
clone_size: once
d_call: TRBD2
v_call: TRBV6-5
cdr3_aa: CASSLRGVAYNEQFF
cdr3_nt: TGTGCCAGCAGTCTGCGGGGGGTCGCCTACAATGAGCAGTTCTTC

j_call: TRBJ2-1
clone_size: .
d_call: TRBD1
v_call: TRBV6-5
cdr3_aa: CASSDRSGTGLYDGQFF
cdr3_nt: TGTGCCAGCAGTGACCGATCCGGGACAGGGCTATACGATGGGCAGTTCTTC

j_call: TRBJ2-3
clone_size: few
d_call: .
v_call: TRBV11-1
cdr3_aa: CASRSGGSFVGARTDTQYF
cdr3_nt: TGTGCCAGTAGATCTGGGGGAAGCTTTGTTGGAGCCCGCACAGATACGCAGTATTTT

j_call: TRBJ1-6
clone_size: many
d_call: .
v_call: TRBV6-5
cdr3_aa: CASSRPLHF
cdr3_nt: TGTGCCAGCAGCCGCCCCCTCCACTTT

j_call: TRBJ2-5
clone_size: few
d_call: TRBD2
v_call: TRBV11-2
cdr3_aa: CASSPSLIQGTGRETQYF
cdr3_nt: TGTGCTAGCAGCCCTAGTTTAATCCAGGGTACTGGGCGGGAGACTCAGTACTTC

j_call: TRBJ2-7
clone_size: .
d_call: .
v_call: TRBV4-3
cdr3_aa: CASSQEIAASSYQQYF
cdr3_nt: TGCGCCAGCAGCCAAGAAATAGCGGCGAGCTCCTACCAGCAGTACTTT

j_call: TRBJ2-1
clone_size: .
d_call: TRBD2
v_call: TRBV7-8
cdr3_aa: CSSSLVGRVEEFF
cdr3_nt: TGTTCCAGCAGCTTAGTCGGGAGGGTAGAGGAGTTCTTC

j_call: TRBJ2-7
clone_size: many
d_call: .
v_call: TRBV28
cdr3_aa: CASSSTYRNLYEQYF
cdr3_nt: TGTGCCAGCAGTTCCACTTACAGGAACCTCTACGAGCAGTACTTC

j_call: TRBJ2-7
clone_size: .
d_call: .
v_call: TRBV4-1
cdr3_aa: CASSQVGPDFYEQYF
cdr3_nt: TGTGCCAGCAGCCAAGTCGGGCCCGACTTCTACGAGCAGTACTTC

j_call: TRBJ2-6
clone_size: .
d_call: .
v_call: TRBV12-3/TRBV12-4
cdr3_aa: CASSPGGSAANVLTF
cdr3_nt: TGTGCCAGCAGTCCCGGGGGCTCTGCGGCCAACGTCCTGACTTTT

j_call: TRBJ2-7
clone_size: once
d_call: .
v_call: TRBV4-3
cdr3_aa: CASIQEQRYEHYF
cdr3_nt: TGCGCCAGCATCCAAGAACAGCGCTACGAGCACTACTTC

j_call: TRBJ2-6
clone_size: .
d_call: .
v_call: TRBV5-4
cdr3_aa: CACSPGSFFSGANDLTF
cdr3_nt: TGTGCCTGCAGCCCCGGGTCTTTCTTCTCTGGGGCCAACGACCTGACTTTC

j_call: TRBJ1-1
clone_size: .
d_call: .
v_call: TRBV10-3
cdr3_aa: CAISYNTVNTEAFF
cdr3_nt: TGTGCCATCAGTTACAACACCGTGAACACTGAAGCTTTCTTT

j_call: TRBJ1-1
clone_size: .
d_call: .
v_call: TRBV10-2
cdr3_aa: CVSSEVENTEAFF
cdr3_nt: TGCGTCAGCAGCGAAGTAGAAAACACTGAAGCATTCTTT

j_call: TRBJ2-5
clone_size: .
d_call: .
v_call: TRBV28
cdr3_aa: CAISFGGRPRGDTQYF
cdr3_nt: TGTGCTATCAGTTTCGGGGGACGTCCGAGGGGAGATACCCAGTACTTC

j_call: TRBJ2-1
clone_size: .
d_call: TRBD2
v_call: TRBV29-1
cdr3_aa: CSVVGGRGANERFF
cdr3_nt: TGCAGCGTTGTGGGAGGGAGAGGGGCCAATGAGCGGTTCTTC

j_call: TRBJ1-5
clone_size: .
d_call: .
v_call: TRBV6-2/TRBV6-3
cdr3_aa: CASSYSDSRQVRVSRQPQHF
cdr3_nt: TGTGCCAGCAGTTATTCGGACTCTCGACAGGTTAGGGTATCCCGTCAGCCCCAGCATTTT

j_call: TRBJ2-3
clone_size: .
d_call: TRBD1
v_call: TRBV5-1
cdr3_aa: CASRLSGGGPALPSRDAQYF
cdr3_nt: TGCGCCAGCAGACTTTCAGGGGGCGGCCCTGCGCTGCCTAGCAGAGATGCGCAATATTTT

j_call: TRBJ2-3
clone_size: .
d_call: .
v_call: TRBV14
cdr3_aa: CASSQDSELNTDTQYF
cdr3_nt: TGTGCCAGCAGCCAAGATTCAGAACTCAACACAGATACCCAGTATTTT

j_call: TRBJ2-1
clone_size: .
d_call: TRBD2
v_call: TRBV11-1
cdr3_aa: CARSPRGLAGVGEQLF
cdr3_nt: TGTGCCAGGAGCCCCCGGGGGCTAGCGGGAGTCGGGGAGCAGTTATTC

j_call: TRBJ2-1
clone_size: .
d_call: TRBD2
v_call: TRBV10-3
cdr3_aa: CAIRAESSGTNEQFF
cdr3_nt: TGTGCCATCAGAGCCGAGTCTAGCGGGACCAATGAGCAGTTCTTC

j_call: TRBJ2-3
clone_size: .
d_call: TRBD2
v_call: TRBV5-4
cdr3_aa: CASSLPAGGPTDTQYF
cdr3_nt: TGCGCCAGTAGCTTGCCCGCGGGAGGGCCCACAGATACGCAGTATTTT

j_call: TRBJ2-7
clone_size: .
d_call: .
v_call: TRBV11-2
cdr3_aa: CTSSSGRLYAHVQYF
cdr3_nt: TGTACCAGCAGCTCCGGACGGCTTTACGCGCACGTGCAGTACTTC

j_call: TRBJ2-7
clone_size: .
d_call: .
v_call: TRBV10-3
cdr3_aa: CTISGPGKHAQYF
cdr3_nt: TGTACAATCAGTGGGCCGGGGAAGCACGCGCAGTACTTC

j_call: TRBJ2-5
clone_size: .
d_call: .
v_call: TRBV12-3/TRBV12-4
cdr3_aa: CAISFSMQRVQETQYF
cdr3_nt: TGTGCCATCAGTTTTTCGATGCAACGAGTCCAAGAGACCCAGTACTTC

j_call: TRBJ1-2
clone_size: .
d_call: .
v_call: TRBV10-2
cdr3_aa: CASSGHGLMGGYTF
cdr3_nt: TGCGCCAGCAGTGGACATGGGCTGATGGGTGGCTACACCTTC

j_call: TRBJ2-3
clone_size: many
d_call: .
v_call: TRBV10-2
cdr3_aa: CASGNARTDTQYF
cdr3_nt: TGCGCCAGCGGGAATGCGCGCACAGATACGCAGTATTTT

j_call: TRBJ1-2
clone_size: .
d_call: TRBD1
v_call: TRBV7-9
cdr3_aa: CASIWDRGFHVYTF
cdr3_nt: TGTGCCAGTATATGGGACAGGGGGTTTCATGTCTACACCTTC

j_call: TRBJ1-5
clone_size: .
d_call: .
v_call: TRBV19
cdr3_aa: CASSPYGRNQPQHF
cdr3_nt: TGTGCCAGTAGTCCGTATGGGAGGAATCAGCCCCAGCATTTT

j_call: TRBJ1-2
clone_size: .
d_call: TRBD1
v_call: TRBV4-1
cdr3_aa: CASGQDRGNYGYTF
cdr3_nt: TGCGCCAGCGGCCAGGACAGGGGAAACTATGGCTACACCTTC

j_call: TRBJ1-1
clone_size: .
d_call: .
v_call: TRBV12-3/TRBV12-4
cdr3_aa: CVNSSADRNTEAFF
cdr3_nt: TGTGTCAACAGTTCGGCAGACAGGAACACTGAGGCTTTCTTT

j_call: TRBJ2-6
clone_size: .
d_call: .
v_call: TRBV14
cdr3_aa: CVSSQGAAGSNVLTF
cdr3_nt: TGTGTCAGCAGCCAAGGCGCAGCTGGGTCCAACGTCCTGACTTTC

j_call: TRBJ2-1
clone_size: .
d_call: TRBD2
v_call: TRBV5-1
cdr3_aa: CTSSFTGGSRYNEQFF
cdr3_nt: TGCACCAGCAGCTTCACAGGCGGGAGTAGATACAATGAGCAGTTCTTC

j_call: TRBJ2-3
clone_size: .
d_call: TRBD2
v_call: TRBV6-5
cdr3_aa: CAGDPGLAGTDTQYF
cdr3_nt: TGTGCCGGTGACCCAGGACTAGCGGGAACAGATACGCAGTATTTT

j_call: TRBJ2-3
clone_size: .
d_call: .
v_call: TRBV11-2
cdr3_aa: CAGNLKGGLTNQPQYF
cdr3_nt: TGTGCCGGCAACCTAAAAGGGGGACTGACGAATCAGCCCCAGTATTTT

j_call: TRBJ2-3
clone_size: .
d_call: .
v_call: TRBV9
cdr3_aa: CASSASVTDTQYF
cdr3_nt: TGTGCCAGCAGCGCTAGTGTCACAGATACGCAGTATTTT